This TCR beta chain was sequenced for a study of blood T cell repertoires in COVID-19. Study-level background: COVID-19 samples, acute and convalescent, were from the United States, Italy and Spain. T cells, B-cell-depleted T cells, or PBMCs provided the cDNA or gDNA that served as material.

Source study methods: Reference gene primer amplification yielded estimated nucleated cell counts. Profiling relied on immunoSEQ multiplex PCR, and the TCRdb table lists in-frame clones only, not all of them. V and J calls plus clone size are reproduced from that table; the DNA served to infer D and trimming. The data contain about 74,000 clones, just under 85% of them singletons. The germline V gene has CDR1 MNHEY and CDR2 SVGAGI. The CDR3 length is 12 residues. V was cut by 5 bases and J by 7 bases, with 11 bases left in between. The chain uses TRBV6-5 and TRBJ1-2; D is perhaps TRBD1 (5 bases). Source material: peripheral blood. This receptor was identified in a man between 65 and 85 years old with acute or convalescent COVID-19. CDR3 residues: CASSPLGLGYTF. Here the CDR3 DNA reads TGTGCCAGCAGTCCGCTGGGACTTGGCTACACCTTC.